A selection of T cell receptor beta chains follows, all from one sample in a study of shared clonotypes between healthy human individuals. Sequencing used immunoSEQ multiplex PCR; TCRdb keeps in-frame clones, though not all of them. The top ten clones hold 0.045% to 0.06% of a sample with about 600,000 clones, more than 95% of them seen once. The sequenced sample was naive CD4+ T cells sorted from blood. Source of these receptors: a woman aged 25 to 39 in good health. Each CDR3 is given with its conserved first and last residue. Each record gives: D gene, clone size, J gene, V gene, CDR3 DNA, CDR3 protein. A D gene is named only where the DNA matches it firmly. Clone size, where shown, is once, few, many, or a class for clones that have expanded.

>NA|NA|TRBJ1-2|TRBV30
TGTGCCTGGGACAGATACTATGGCTACACCTTC
CAWDRYYGYTF
>TRBD2|NA|TRBJ2-7|TRBV7-8
TGTGCCAGCAGCTTAGTTCTAGCGGAGCACGAGCAGTACTTC
CASSLVLAEHEQYF
>TRBD2|NA|TRBJ2-2|TRBV6-5
TGTGCCAGCACCCCAGCGGGGGGCTGGACCGGGGAGCTGTTTTTT
CASTPAGGWTGELFF
>NA|NA|TRBJ2-1|TRBV6-6
TGTGCCAGCAGGCGGGACCCCACCGCGAATGAGCAGTTCTTC
CASRRDPTANEQFF
>NA|NA|TRBJ1-6|TRBV5-8
TGTGCCAGCAGCTTGGCCGGAGGTAATTCACCCCTCCACTTT
CASSLAGGNSPLHF
>NA|NA|TRBJ1-6|TRBV28
TGTGCCAGCATCCGCGGGGCGCGGGATGGTTCACCCCTCCACTTT
CASIRGARDGSPLHF
>NA|NA|TRBJ1-2|TRBV7-8
TGTGCCAGCAGCTTAGTACTCGGGGCGAAAGGCTATGGCTACACCTTC
CASSLVLGAKGYGYTF
>NA|NA|TRBJ2-7|TRBV7-9
TGTGCCAGCAGCTTAGGACAGGAGTACGAGCAGTACTTC
CASSLGQEYEQYF
>NA|NA|TRBJ1-5|TRBV28
TGTGCCAGCAGTATCGACAGGTTCAATCAGCCCCAGCATTTT
CASSIDRFNQPQHF
>NA|NA|TRBJ2-7|TRBV7-9
TGTGCCAGCAGCCGCCTTGACAGTCCCTACGAGCAGTACTTC
CASSRLDSPYEQYF
>TRBD1|NA|TRBJ2-7|TRBV28
TGTGCCAGCACCCCACACGACAGGGACGAGCAGTACTTC
CASTPHDRDEQYF
>NA|NA|TRBJ1-1|TRBV6-5
TGTGCCAGCAGTTACAAAGGGGTCACTGAAGCTTTCTTT
CASSYKGVTEAFF
>TRBD1|NA|TRBJ2-2|TRBV10-3
TGTGCCATCAGTAGCAGGACAGGGGGAGGTACCGGGGAGCTGTTTTTT
CAISSRTGGGTGELFF
>NA|NA|TRBJ1-1|TRBV27
TGTGCCAGCAGTTCGGACAGCCCCGGGAACACTGAAGCTTTCTTT
CASSSDSPGNTEAFF
>TRBD1|NA|TRBJ1-1|TRBV14
TGTGCCAGCAGCCCGGGACAGCACACTGAAGCTTTCTTT
CASSPGQHTEAFF
>NA|NA|TRBJ1-5|TRBV28
TGTGCCAGCAGTTTGATTGGACGGCTCAATCAGCCCCAGCATTTT
CASSLIGRLNQPQHF
>TRBD1|NA|TRBJ1-2|TRBV5-6
TGTGCCAGCAGCCTCTCAACAGGGGCCTATGGCTACACCTTC
CASSLSTGAYGYTF
>NA|NA|TRBJ1-2|TRBV15
TGTGCCACCAGCAGAGATCTAGCTCGTGGCTACACCTTC
CATSRDLARGYTF
>NA|NA|TRBJ2-5|TRBV18
TGTGCCAGCTCACCCCGCGAGCTTAAGGAGACCCAGTACTTC
CASSPRELKETQYF
>TRBD1|NA|TRBJ1-2|TRBV6-5
TGTGCCAGCAAGGACAGGGGGAGGACCTATGGCTACACCTTC
CASKDRGRTYGYTF
>NA|NA|TRBJ1-1|TRBV5-1
TGCGCCAGCAGCTTACGGCAGAACACTGAAGCTTTCTTT
CASSLRQNTEAFF
>NA|once|TRBJ1-4|TRBV6-1
TGTGCCAGCAGTGAAGCCCCGGGGACCGATGAAAAACTGTTTTTT
CASSEAPGTDEKLFF
>NA|NA|TRBJ1-3|TRBV6-1
TGTGCCAGCAGTGAAACAGGCAGAAACACCATATATTTT
CASSETGRNTIYF
>TRBD2|NA|TRBJ2-3|TRBV28
TGTGCCAGCAGCGCCCGCTCGTCGGCCCCGGAGTGGCTAGCGGGGGGCACAGATACGCAGTATTTT
CASSARSSAPEWLAGGTDTQYF
>TRBD1|NA|TRBJ2-4|TRBV4-1
TGCGCCAGCAGCCTACAGGGGTTAGCCAAAAACATTCAGTACTTC
CASSLQGLAKNIQYF
>TRBD2|NA|TRBJ2-7|TRBV28
TGTGCCAGCACCTCGGGGGGTGGGCAAAAGACCTACGAGCAGTACTTC
CASTSGGGQKTYEQYF
>NA|NA|TRBJ1-2|TRBV27
TGTGCCAGCAGCACAGGGAGGCGTGGCTACACCTTC
CASSTGRRGYTF
>NA|NA|TRBJ2-7|TRBV28
TGTGCCAGCAGCCTATCAATCCACGAGCAGTACTTC
CASSLSIHEQYF
>TRBD1|NA|TRBJ1-5|TRBV25-1
TGTGCCAGCAGTGAGACAGGGCCTGGAAGTCAGCCCCAGCATTTT
CASSETGPGSQPQHF
>NA|NA|TRBJ2-1|TRBV7-3
TGTGCCAGCAGCCACATCGGTGGTTCGGTTAATGAGCAGTTCTTC
CASSHIGGSVNEQFF
>TRBD1|NA|TRBJ2-7|TRBV28
TGTGCCAGCACCCCACGCATTCGGACAGGGGCCGAGCAGTACTTC
CASTPRIRTGAEQYF